These 2 T cell receptor beta chains were all obtained from the same sample, sequenced in a study of shared clonotypes between healthy human individuals. TCRdb's copy holds only in-frame clones and misses some; the assay was immunoSEQ multiplex PCR. The sample has 2 million to 2.5 million clones, approximately 96% seen once. Sequencing input: naive CD4+ T cells sorted from blood. Regarding subset: CD45RA+ positively selected. Receptor source: a young man in good health.

The CDR3 DNA sequence: TGCGCCAGCAACGGAGGGGTTTTTGGTGAAAAACTGTTTTTT. This encodes CASNGGVFGEKLFF. The genes are TRBV23-1 and TRBJ1-4; D is possibly TRBD1 (5 bases). TRBV23-1 is flagged as an ORF with uncertain function. This CDR3 is 14 amino acids long. The germline V and J ends were trimmed by 7 bases and 7 bases, with 16 bases remaining between them.

The V and J genes are TRBV6-1 and TRBJ1-1; 7 nucleotides line up with TRBD1. Germline loops: CDR1 MNHNS, CDR2 SASEGT. The trim removed 2 bases at V and 1 base at J, leaving 1 base unmatched. This CDR3 region has 14 residues. CDR3 protein: CASSEHRGNTEAFF. CDR3 coding DNA: TGTGCCAGCAGTGAACACAGGGGGAACACTGAAGCTTTCTTT.